Each of the 29 T cell receptor beta chains below was sequenced from the same sample in a study of blood T cell repertoires in COVID-19. Sequencing used immunoSEQ multiplex PCR; TCRdb keeps in-frame clones, though not all of them. The sample holds more than 100,000 clones; roughly 90% are singletons and the top ten take about 2%. What was sequenced was peripheral blood. The receptors shown here come from a man aged 70 or older with active COVID-19.

This clone appeared a few times. The chain carries TRBV5-5 and TRBJ2-7; D may be TRBD2 (6 bases). The CDR3 runs to 14 residues. V was pared by 6 bases and J by 1 base, with 14 bases between. Per germline, CDR1 SGHKS and CDR2 YYEKEE (reference sequence). The CDR3 nucleotides are TGTGCCAGCACCCTAGGAGGGCCGTCCTACGAGCAGTACTTC. Protein sequence: CASTLGGPSYEQYF.

This clone was detected many times. This chain connects TRBV11-2 to TRBJ1-4; D might be TRBD1 (5 bases). Germline values: CDR1 SGHAT, CDR2 FQNNGV. The germline V and J ends were trimmed by 3 bases and 6 bases, with 11 bases remaining between them. The CDR3 has 14 amino acids. The CDR3 protein is CASSFGGGDEKLFF. As DNA, the CDR3 is TGTGCCAGCAGCTTCGGGGGAGGGGATGAAAAACTGTTTTTT.

This clone occurred once. The chain links TRBV19 to TRBJ2-1, with 11 bases lining up with TRBD1. The CDR3 runs 17 residues. V lost 6 bases to trimming and J lost 12 bases; unmatched junction nucleotides: 19. Germline loops: CDR1 LNHDA, CDR2 SQIVND (reference sequence). Here the CDR3 reads CASSEPRGTGGTPGQFF. The DNA for the CDR3 is TGTGCCAGTAGCGAACCCCGCGGGACAGGGGGGACGCCGGGGCAGTTCTTC.

This clone appeared a single time. CDR3 in amino acids: CASSLGAGEPYEQYF. DNA for the CDR3: TGTGCCAGCAGCTTGGGGGCGGGAGAACCCTACGAGCAGTACTTC. The gene calls are TRBV5-4 and TRBJ2-7, with 7 nucleotides matching TRBD2. V shed 0 bases and J 2 bases; nucleotides not matched to a gene: 5. The CDR3 runs 15 residues. Germline V CDR1 and CDR2: SGHNT, YYREEE (reference sequence).

The chain joins TRBV28 to TRBJ2-3, with 10 nucleotides matching TRBD2. CDR3 length: 19 amino acids. Losses at the gene ends were 6 bases for V and 3 bases for J; bases not matched to a gene: 18. Germline V CDR1 and CDR2: MDHEN, SYDVKM. This chain's CDR3 is CASSTIGTSGKVMTDTQYF. The CDR3, as DNA: TGTGCCAGCAGCACCATCGGAACTAGCGGGAAGGTTATGACAGATACGCAGTATTTT.

The chain joins TRBV27 to TRBJ2-1; 7 nucleotides line up with TRBD2. The J segment lost 7 bases and the V segment lost 2 bases, leaving 5 bases of the junction unmatched. Germline CDR1 is MNHEY and CDR2 is SMNVEV (reference sequence). The CDR3 covers 14 residues. CDR3 amino acids: CASSLGGSLNEQFF. The DNA of the CDR3 is TGTGCCAGCAGTTTAGGCGGGAGTCTGAATGAGCAGTTCTTC.

This clone showed up just once. This sequence joins TRBV7-9 and TRBJ2-7; 7 bases fit TRBD1. Germline V gene data show CDR1 as SEHNR and CDR2 as FQNEAQ (reference sequence). This CDR3 region has 15 residues. The J segment lost 0 bases and the V segment lost 5 bases, leaving 7 bases of the junction unmatched. CDR3 nucleotide sequence: TGTGCCAGCAGCGCCCAACAGGGGTTCTCCTACGAGCAGTACTTC. Its protein is CASSAQQGFSYEQYF.

Worth noting for this clone: The junction does not match germline at one end; this may be a read error. V gene TRBV4-2 combines with J gene TRBJ2-1; 8 nucleotides line up with TRBD2. The CDR3 sequence is 13 residues long. Per the germline V gene, CDR1 is LGHNA and CDR2 is YNFKEQ. CDR3 nucleotides: TGTGCCAGCAGCCAAAAAATGACGGGAGGGGAAATCTTC. This gives the protein CASSQKMTGGEIF.

The chain uses TRBV19 and TRBJ1-5, with 8 nucleotides matching TRBD1. CDR1 LNHDA and CDR2 SQIVND come from the germline V gene (reference sequence). The J segment lost 6 bases and the V segment lost 3 bases, leaving 10 bases of the junction unmatched. The CDR3 covers 16 residues. This chain's CDR3 is CASSIDGRGRGQPQHF. CDR3 DNA sequence: TGTGCCAGTAGTATCGATGGCAGGGGGCGAGGTCAGCCCCAGCATTTT. Complete variable domain (other parts from reference TRBV19 and TRBJ1-5): DGGITQSPKYLFRKEGQNVTLSCEQNLNHDAMYWYRQDPGQGLRLIYYSQIVNDFQKGDIAEGYSVSREKKESFPLTVTSAQKNPTAFYLCASSIDGRGRGQPQHFGDGTRLSIL.

V usage is TRBV5-1 and J usage is TRBJ2-1; 15 positions match TRBD2. The germline gives CDR1 SGHRS, CDR2 YFSETQ. V gave up 2 bases and J gave up 5 bases; unmatched junction bases: 5. CDR3 length equals 17 residues. As DNA, the CDR3 is TGCGCCAGCAGCTTTGGACTAGCGGGAGGGCCCGACAATGAGCAGTTCTTC. Encoded protein: CASSFGLAGGPDNEQFF.

This chain joins TRBV30 and TRBJ1-1, with D maybe TRBD1 (5 bases). V was clipped by 8 bases and J by 5 bases, with 15 bases between them. The CDR3 runs 12 residues. Per the germline V gene, CDR1 is GTSNPN and CDR2 is SVGIG (reference sequence). DNA of the CDR3: TGTGCCCTATGGCCCCGGGGGACTGAAGCTTTCTTT. Amino acids: CALWPRGTEAFF. The full variable domain, with the rest looked up from reference TRBV30 and TRBJ1-1, is SQTIHQWPATLVQPVGSPLSLECTVEGTSNPNLYWYRQAAGRGLQLLFYSVGIGQISSEVPQNLSASRPQDRQFILSSKKLLLSDSGFYLCALWPRGTEAFFGQGTRLTVV.

This clone was counted a single time. This chain joins TRBV27 and TRBJ2-5; 8 bases are shared with TRBD2. CDR3 length equals 14 residues. The V gene's germline CDR1 is MNHEY and CDR2 SMNVEV (reference sequence). The J segment lost 5 bases and the V segment lost 5 bases, leaving 7 bases of the junction unmatched. The CDR3 nucleotides are TGTGCCAGCAGTCTCGGGACTAGTTTTGAGACCCAGTACTTC. Encoded protein: CASSLGTSFETQYF.

The rearrangement links TRBV9 to TRBJ2-7; a possible D gene is TRBD2 (5 bases). The CDR3 sequence is 13 residues long. Germline V gives CDR1 SGDLS, CDR2 YYNGEE. V was trimmed by 0 bases and J by 6 bases, leaving 10 bases between them. CDR3 loop: CASSVGLAGEQYF. CDR3 DNA: TGTGCCAGCAGCGTAGGGCTAGCAGGCGAGCAGTACTTC.

The chain carries TRBV29-1 and TRBJ1-2; D is possibly TRBD1 (5 bases). The CDR3 runs to 13 residues. Per the germline V gene, CDR1 is SQVTM and CDR2 is ANQGSEA. Trimming cost V 0 bases and J 8 bases, with 13 bases left between them. The CDR3 protein is CSVEDFKGNGYTF. As DNA, the CDR3 is TGCAGCGTTGAAGATTTTAAGGGGAACGGCTACACCTTC.

The gene calls are TRBV5-4 and TRBJ2-1; TRBD2 agrees at 9 bases. V shed 0 bases, J shed 5 bases, and the junction held 12 bases outside the gene matches. This CDR3 comprises 18 residues. Germline CDR1 is SGHNT and CDR2 is YYREEE (reference sequence). CDR3 sequence: CASSLVLAGLWANNEQFF. CDR3 bases: TGTGCCAGCAGCTTGGTTCTAGCGGGGCTCTGGGCCAACAATGAGCAGTTCTTC.

The chain is built from TRBV15 and TRBJ2-7; D is possibly TRBD2 (5 bases). V lost 0 bases and J 2 bases, leaving 11 bases between the germline ends. Germline CDR1 and CDR2: LNHNV and YYDKDF (reference sequence). The CDR3 has 15 amino acids. CDR3 sequence reads: CATSRDLLEAYEQYF. The CDR3 DNA is TGTGCCACCAGCAGAGATTTACTAGAAGCCTACGAGCAGTACTTC.

Regarding this clone: This sample also contains other DNA sequences that code for the same CDR3. The gene calls are TRBV5-1 and TRBJ2-7; 8 bases agree with TRBD1. Germline V gene data show CDR1 as SGHRS and CDR2 as YFSETQ. This CDR3 comprises 13 residues. After removal of 4 bases from V and 2 bases from J, the junction contained 2 bases not matched to a gene. The CDR3 DNA reads as TGCGCCAGCAGCCCGGACAGGGCCTACGAGCAGTACTTC. Translation: CASSPDRAYEQYF.

This sequence joins TRBV6-5 and TRBJ2-1, with 7 bases lining up with TRBD1. The CDR3 consists of 15 residues. CDR1 and CDR2 from the germline V gene are MNHEY and SVGAGI. V shed 0 bases, J shed 4 bases, and the junction held 3 bases outside the gene matches. Here the CDR3 reads CASSYSGQLYNEQFF. CDR3 bases: TGTGCCAGCAGTTACTCGGGACAGTTATACAATGAGCAGTTCTTC.

V usage is TRBV13 and J usage is TRBJ1-1; D may be TRBD1 (5 bases). This CDR3 comprises 12 residues. CDR1 is PRHDT and CDR2 is FYEKMQ in the germline V gene (reference sequence). Trimming pared 5 bases from V and 7 bases from J, leaving 11 bases between. DNA of the CDR3: TGTGCCAGCAGCGCCGACAGCGTTGAAGCTTTCTTT. This sequence encodes CASSADSVEAFF.

This rearrangement joins TRBV28 to TRBJ1-5; D possibly corresponds to TRBD1 (5 bases). V gave up 6 bases and J gave up 0 bases, with 15 bases separating them. Germline values: CDR1 MDHEN, CDR2 SYDVKM. The CDR3 is made up of 16 amino acids. The chain's CDR3 is CASRRGHSISNQPQHF. The CDR3 bases are TGTGCCAGCAGGCGAGGACACTCCATTAGCAATCAGCCCCAGCATTTT.

This clone occurred once. The genes are TRBV15 and TRBJ1-4, with D hard to call. The length of the CDR3 is 15 residues. Germline V gene sequence: CDR1 LNHNV, CDR2 YYDKDF (reference sequence). V was pared by 1 base and J by 0 bases, with 6 bases between. The CDR3 coding sequence is TGTGCCACCAGCAGAGCCCGGGCAACTAATGAAAAACTGTTTTTT. The encoded protein is CATSRARATNEKLFF.

The CDR3 reads CSVEDLVTDTQYF. Here the CDR3 DNA reads TGCAGCGTTGAAGACCTAGTTACAGATACGCAGTATTTT. J is TRBJ2-3 and V is TRBV29-1, with no clear D. Trimming took off 0 bases at V and 3 bases at J, with 7 bases between the two ends. There are 13 residues in the CDR3. Germline CDR1 reads SQVTM; CDR2 reads ANQGSEA.

The rearrangement links TRBV18 to TRBJ2-5; 13 nucleotides align to TRBD2. The CDR3 is 15 amino acids. Germline V CDR1 and CDR2: KGHSH, LQKENI. J lost 5 bases, V lost 6 bases, and 6 bases had no gene match. CDR3 sequence: CASSLGLAGRETQYF. In DNA form, the CDR3 reads TGTGCCAGCTCCTTGGGACTAGCGGGAAGGGAGACCCAGTACTTC.

This clone was counted at least ten times. The chain links TRBV5-5 to TRBJ1-5; a possible D gene is TRBD1 (5 bases). Germline-derived CDR1 and CDR2 are SGHKS and YYEKEE (reference sequence). This CDR3 contains 13 residues. The V end was cut by 2 bases, the J end by 5 bases, with 8 bases between. This chain's CDR3 is CASSLGADQPQHF. In nucleotides, the CDR3 is TGTGCCAGCAGCTTAGGGGCGGATCAGCCCCAGCATTTT.

J is TRBJ2-2 and V is TRBV24-1, with D perhaps matching TRBD2 (5 bases). Germline V gives CDR1 KGHDR, CDR2 SFDVKD. CDR3 length equals 14 residues. The ends were cut back, 8 bases at V and 4 bases at J, with 13 bases in the middle. CDR3 in amino acids: CATTPSGATGELFF. CDR3 coding DNA: TGTGCCACCACGCCCAGCGGAGCCACCGGGGAGCTGTTTTTT.

The chain carries TRBV9 and TRBJ2-3; 9 positions match TRBD2. V shed 3 bases, J shed 2 bases, and the junction held 1 base outside the gene matches. The CDR3 runs 14 residues. Germline assignment: CDR1 SGDLS and CDR2 YYNGEE. The DNA of the CDR3 is TGTGCCAGCAGCGAGGGACTAGCCACAGATACGCAGTATTTT. Its protein is CASSEGLATDTQYF.

The chain recombines TRBV5-1 with TRBJ1-5; D is unresolved. Germline CDR1 reads SGHRS; CDR2 reads YFSETQ. Trimming pared 1 base from V and 1 base from J, leaving 12 bases between. The CDR3 is 16 amino acids. This CDR3 is CASSLLRAVSNQPQHF. The CDR3 nucleotides read TGCGCCAGCAGCTTGCTCCGAGCCGTAAGCAATCAGCCCCAGCATTTT.

The J gene is TRBJ1-1, the V gene TRBV28; no clear D gene. Germline CDR1 reads MDHEN; CDR2 reads SYDVKM. This CDR3 is built from 16 residues. The germline V and J ends were trimmed by 5 bases and 4 bases, with 20 bases remaining between them. The CDR3: CASSPSGVLPRTEAFF. Here the CDR3 DNA reads TGTGCCAGCAGTCCCTCCGGGGTCCTCCCCCGCACTGAAGCTTTCTTT.

The sample holds a few counts of this clone. This sequence joins TRBV27 and TRBJ2-7; TRBD1 agrees at 10 bases. The CDR3 has 13 amino acids. The V gene end was trimmed by 2 bases and the J gene end by 6 bases; junction bases not matched to a gene: 1. CDR1 MNHEY and CDR2 SMNVEV come from the germline V gene (reference sequence). CDR3: CASSLRDRGEQYF. In DNA, the CDR3 is TGTGCCAGCAGTTTACGGGACAGGGGCGAGCAGTACTTC.